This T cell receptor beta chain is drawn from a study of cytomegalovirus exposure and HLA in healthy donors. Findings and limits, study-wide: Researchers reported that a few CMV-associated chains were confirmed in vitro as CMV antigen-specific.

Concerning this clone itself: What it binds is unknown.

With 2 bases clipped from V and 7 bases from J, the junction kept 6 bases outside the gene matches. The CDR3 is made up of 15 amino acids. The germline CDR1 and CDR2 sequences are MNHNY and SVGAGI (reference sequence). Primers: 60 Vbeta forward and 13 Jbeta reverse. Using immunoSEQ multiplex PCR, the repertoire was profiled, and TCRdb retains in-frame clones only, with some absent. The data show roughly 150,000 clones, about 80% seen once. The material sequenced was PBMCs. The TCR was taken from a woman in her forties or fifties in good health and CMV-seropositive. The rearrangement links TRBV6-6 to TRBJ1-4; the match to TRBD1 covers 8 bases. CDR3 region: CASSYLQGGGEKLFF. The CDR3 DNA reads TGTGCCAGCAGTTACCTACAGGGGGGAGGTGAAAAACTGTTTTTT.